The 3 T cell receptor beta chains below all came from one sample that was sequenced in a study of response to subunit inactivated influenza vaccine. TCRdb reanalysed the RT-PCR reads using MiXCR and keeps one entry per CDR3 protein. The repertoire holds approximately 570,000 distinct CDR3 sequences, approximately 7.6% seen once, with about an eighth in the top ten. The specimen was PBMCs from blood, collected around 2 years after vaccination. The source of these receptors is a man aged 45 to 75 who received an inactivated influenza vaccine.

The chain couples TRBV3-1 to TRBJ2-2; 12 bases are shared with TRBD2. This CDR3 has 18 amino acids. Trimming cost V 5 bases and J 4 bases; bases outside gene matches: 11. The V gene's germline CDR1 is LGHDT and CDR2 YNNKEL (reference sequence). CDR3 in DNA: TGTGCCAGCAGCTTGCGACTAGCGGGGGCCCCGGGCACCGGGGAGCTGTTTTTT. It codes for CASSLRLAGAPGTGELFF.

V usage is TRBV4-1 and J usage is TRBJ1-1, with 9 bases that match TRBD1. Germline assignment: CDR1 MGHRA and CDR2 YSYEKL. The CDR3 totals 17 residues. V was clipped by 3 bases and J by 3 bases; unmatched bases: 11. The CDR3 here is CASSHRGQGYQHTEAFF. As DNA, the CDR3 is TGCGCCAGCAGCCACAGGGGACAGGGCTATCAACACACTGAAGCTTTCTTT.

CDR3 sequence: CASSLSTENYGYTF. The DNA for the CDR3 is TGCGCCAGCAGCTTGTCGACAGAAAACTATGGCTACACCTTC. The rearrangement uses TRBV5-1 and TRBJ1-2; maybe TRBD1 (5 bases). The germline V gene has CDR1 SGHRS and CDR2 YFSETQ. V lost 1 base, J lost 2 bases, and 9 bases lay in between. There are 14 residues in the CDR3.